Shown below are 28 T cell receptor beta chains from a single sample sequenced in a study of cytomegalovirus exposure and HLA in healthy donors. 60 Vbeta and 13 Jbeta primers were used in PCR. TCRdb keeps only in-frame clones here, not all; method: immunoSEQ multiplex PCR. The sample has hundreds of thousands of clones, about 70% seen once; the top ten hold approximately 1.7%. Sequencing input: PBMCs. The receptors were sampled from a woman aged 25 to 45 in good health and CMV-seronegative.

This clone has just a few counts. The V and J genes are TRBV30 and TRBJ2-2; no reliable D call. Trimming pared 0 bases from V and 7 bases from J, leaving 9 bases between. The CDR3 spans 13 residues. The V gene's germline CDR1 is GTSNPN and CDR2 SVGIG (reference sequence). The CDR3 loop is CAWSVSLLGELFF. CDR3 in DNA: TGTGCCTGGAGTGTTAGTCTCCTCGGGGAGCTGTTTTTT. Combining the CDR3 with reference TRBV30 and TRBJ2-2 gives the whole variable domain SQTIHQWPATLVQPVGSPLSLECTVEGTSNPNLYWYRQAAGRGLQLLFYSVGIGQISSEVPQNLSASRPQDRQFILSSKKLLLSDSGFYLCAWSVSLLGELFFGEGSRLTVL.

The gene calls are TRBV7-3 and TRBJ2-7; TRBD2 matches 8 bases. From germline, CDR1 is SGHTA and CDR2 FQGTGA. There are 15 residues in the CDR3. Germline trimming cut 5 bases from V and 0 bases from J; bases unmatched to any gene: 6. The CDR3 loop reads CASSLSGTSSYEQYF. The CDR3 DNA reads as TGTGCCAGCAGCCTTAGCGGGACGTCCTCCTACGAGCAGTACTTC.

The V and J genes are TRBV9 and TRBJ2-3; 9 bases line up with TRBD2. V shed 3 bases and J 0 bases; nucleotides not matched to a gene: 5. The germline V gene encodes CDR1 SGDLS and CDR2 YYNGEE. The CDR3 loop spans 16 amino acids. CDR3 protein: CASSAVSGRSTDTQYF. The CDR3 DNA is TGTGCCAGCAGCGCCGTCAGCGGGAGGAGCACAGATACGCAGTATTTT.

This clone was seen once. Germline is not matched at one junction end, which may reflect a read error. The gene calls are TRBV15 and TRBJ2-5; unclear D gene. The CDR3 has 14 amino acids. CDR1 is LNHNV, CDR2 YYDKDF, per germline (reference sequence). The CDR3 is CATGRTSPGETQYF. In nucleotides, the CDR3 is TGTGCCACCGGCAGGACGTCGCCGGGAGAGACCCAGTACTTC.

The chain recombines TRBV9 with TRBJ2-1; 13 positions agree with TRBD2. The V segment lost 1 base and the J segment 9 bases; nucleotides outside the gene matches: 7. The CDR3 is made up of 16 amino acids. Germline CDR1 reads SGDLS; CDR2 reads YYNGEE. CDR3 loop: CASSVTSGRAEAEQFF. The CDR3 DNA sequence: TGTGCCAGCAGCGTAACTAGCGGGAGGGCCGAGGCTGAGCAGTTCTTC.

The rearrangement uses TRBV27 and TRBJ1-5; no firm D call. Germline assignment: CDR1 MNHEY and CDR2 SMNVEV (reference sequence). Trimming stripped 2 bases from V and 6 bases from J, with 8 bases between. This CDR3 comprises 13 residues. The CDR3 DNA reads as TGTGCCAGCAGTTTAGCGGTTGGTCAGCCCCAGCATTTT. Encoded protein: CASSLAVGQPQHF.

This clone turned up a few times. V usage is TRBV10-1 and J usage is TRBJ2-7; 11 nucleotides agree with TRBD2. The ends lost 3 bases at V and 5 bases at J; junction bases unmatched: 3. Germline values: CDR1 WNHNN, CDR2 SYGVQD (reference sequence). The CDR3 extends over 14 amino acids. CDR3 in DNA: TGCGCCAGCAGTGACCGACTAGCGGGGAACGAGCAGTACTTC. Translated: CASSDRLAGNEQYF.

J is TRBJ2-3 and V is TRBV5-1; no definite D call. The germline V and J ends were trimmed by 4 bases and 1 base, with 22 bases remaining between them. This CDR3 contains 18 residues. Germline loops: CDR1 SGHRS, CDR2 YFSETQ. CDR3 bases: TGCGCCAGCAGCCTGCCTCAATCCGCCGCTTCGGGCACAGATACGCAGTATTTT. This codes for CASSLPQSAASGTDTQYF.

V usage is TRBV14 and J usage is TRBJ1-2, with D uncertain. The CDR3 runs to 14 residues. V shed 6 bases and J shed 5 bases, with 16 bases lying between them. CDR1 is SGHDN, CDR2 FVKESK, per germline. The CDR3 protein is CASSPRQRGYGYTF. The CDR3 DNA follows: TGTGCCAGCAGTCCGAGACAACGTGGATATGGCTACACCTTC. Supplemented by reference TRBV14 and TRBJ1-2, the full variable domain reads EAGVTQFPSHSVIEKGQTVTLRCDPISGHDNLYWYRRVMGKEIKFLLHFVKESKQDESGMPNNRFLAERTGGTYSTLKVQPAELEDSGVYFCASSPRQRGYGYTFGSGTRLTVV.

V is TRBV10-3 and J is TRBJ1-3; 10 bases line up with TRBD1. J was trimmed by 0 bases and V by 2 bases; bases with no gene match: 1. Germline V gives CDR1 ENHRY, CDR2 SYGVKD. The CDR3 runs 16 residues. The CDR3 DNA sequence: TGTGCCATCAGTGAGAGGGACAGGGGCTCTGGAAACACCATATATTTT. Protein product: CAISERDRGSGNTIYF.

The chain couples TRBV6-1 to TRBJ1-1; 10 bases are shared with TRBD1. The CDR3 length is 13 residues. Germline CDR1 reads MNHNS; CDR2 reads SASEGT. The junction had 3 bases not matched to a gene; V was cut back by 5 bases and J by 6 bases. The CDR3 is CASSRGTGAEAFF. The CDR3 DNA reads TGTGCCAGCAGTAGAGGGACAGGGGCTGAAGCTTTCTTT.

The V call is TRBV2, the J call TRBJ1-5; D ambiguous. The germline gives CDR1 SNHLY, CDR2 FYNNEI. The CDR3 has 18 amino acids. V gave up 4 bases and J gave up 5 bases, with 24 bases separating them. In DNA, the CDR3 is TGTGCCAGCAGTGGAAGCGCCCTGGATTTCCGCCGGGATCAGCCCCAGCATTTT. It encodes CASSGSALDFRRDQPQHF.

The gene calls are TRBV5-5 and TRBJ2-7, with a weak D call TRBD1 (6 bases). Germline values: CDR1 SGHKS, CDR2 YYEKEE (reference sequence). This CDR3 contains 15 residues. The ends were cut back, 4 bases at V and 3 bases at J, with 17 bases in the middle. DNA for the CDR3: TGTGCCAGCAGCCCCGCTCCGGGACACAGCTACGAGCAGTACTTC. Protein sequence: CASSPAPGHSYEQYF.

The rearrangement joins TRBV2 to TRBJ1-1; no clear D gene. The length of the CDR3 is 13 residues. Between the trimmed V and J ends, which lost 6 bases and 1 base, there was a span of 9 bases. Per germline, CDR1 SNHLY and CDR2 FYNNEI. For the CDR3, the DNA is TGTGCCAGCAGCCTGACTGAGAACACTGAAGCTTTCTTT. It encodes CASSLTENTEAFF.

This chain joins TRBV5-1 and TRBJ1-5, with TRBD1 matching 11 bases. Trimming cost V 4 bases and J 4 bases; bases outside gene matches: 4. Germline CDR1 reads SGHRS; CDR2 reads YFSETQ. This CDR3 contains 15 residues. The CDR3 DNA is TGCGCCAGCAGCCCGGGACAGGGGGGGAATCAGCCCCAGCATTTT. Residues: CASSPGQGGNQPQHF.

This sequence joins TRBV7-2 and TRBJ2-2; 10 nucleotides line up with TRBD2. The CDR3 contains 16 residues. Germline-derived CDR1 and CDR2 are SGHTA and FQGNSA. V lost 7 bases to trimming and J lost 5 bases; unmatched junction nucleotides: 10. The CDR3 protein is CASNPWTAGGTGELFF. The CDR3, as DNA: TGTGCCAGCAACCCATGGACAGCGGGGGGGACCGGGGAGCTGTTTTTT.

V usage is TRBV14 and J usage is TRBJ2-1; TRBD1 is a possible D gene (5 bases). The germline CDR1 and CDR2 sequences are SGHDN and FVKESK. The ends were cut back, 2 bases at V and 3 bases at J, with 8 bases in the middle. This CDR3 has 14 amino acids. CDR3 amino acids: CASSQRGYYNEQFF. For the CDR3, the DNA is TGTGCCAGCAGCCAAAGGGGATACTACAATGAGCAGTTCTTC.

The chain is built from TRBV6-1 and TRBJ2-1; maybe TRBD2 (5 bases). This CDR3 spans 13 amino acids. V dropped 5 bases and J dropped 4 bases, with 9 bases sitting between them. The germline CDR1 and CDR2 sequences are MNHNS and SASEGT. The chain's CDR3 is CASSYSDYNEQFF. In DNA form, the CDR3 reads TGTGCCAGCAGTTATAGCGATTACAATGAGCAGTTCTTC.

This clone has just one count. CDR3 DNA: TGTGCCAGCAGTGGTACAGGGGTTGGTCAGCCCCAGCATTTT. This sequence encodes CASSGTGVGQPQHF. The genes are TRBV6-1 and TRBJ1-5; TRBD1 matches at 7 bases. Germline lookup yields CDR1 MNHNS and CDR2 SASEGT. The V and J ends lost 4 bases and 6 bases, in that order; junction bases with no gene match: 6. The CDR3 runs 14 residues.

This rearrangement joins TRBV4-2 to TRBJ2-3; 7 bases agree with TRBD1. CDR1 is LGHNA and CDR2 is YNFKEQ in the germline V gene. With 2 bases clipped from V and 1 base from J, the junction kept 3 bases outside the gene matches. The CDR3 contains 15 residues. CDR3 region: CASSQLGQGTDTQYF. The CDR3 DNA sequence: TGTGCCAGCAGCCAACTTGGACAGGGCACAGATACGCAGTATTTT.

The chain employs TRBV20-1 and TRBJ1-1; D is unresolved. CDR3 size: 11 residues. Deletions cut 0 bases from V and 9 bases from J, with 8 bases between. CDR1 DFQATT and CDR2 SNEGSKA come from the germline V gene (reference sequence). The CDR3 DNA follows: TGCAGTGCTAGAGATCCGGGGAAAGCTTTCTTT. Its protein product is CSARDPGKAFF.

The chain links TRBV2 to TRBJ2-1; TRBD1 is a possible D gene (5 bases). V shed 3 bases and J shed 1 base, with 13 bases lying between them. CDR1 is SNHLY, CDR2 FYNNEI, per germline. CDR3 length: 16 residues. The CDR3 coding sequence is TGTGCCAGCAGTGATCTGGGGCGGAGTTCCTACAATGAGCAGTTCTTC. It encodes CASSDLGRSSYNEQFF.

The CDR3 DNA is TGTGCCAGCTCCTTAAAAGAGACCCAGTACTTC. Translation: CASSLKETQYF. The chain uses TRBV6-5 and TRBJ2-5; D is undetermined. The germline V gene encodes CDR1 MNHEY and CDR2 SVGAGI. CDR3 length equals 11 residues. V lost 8 bases to trimming and J lost 3 bases, with 7 bases between them.

This chain joins TRBV7-3 and TRBJ1-1; 7 bases align to TRBD1. V gave up 2 bases and J gave up 10 bases; unmatched junction bases: 7. The CDR3 is 13 residues long. Germline lookup yields CDR1 SGHTA and CDR2 FQGTGA. CDR3 amino acids: CASSLEQGSGAFF. CDR3 nucleotide sequence: TGTGCCAGCAGCTTAGAACAGGGGTCCGGAGCTTTCTTT. The full variable domain, in which reference TRBV7-3 and TRBJ1-1 provide the parts outside the CDR3, is GAGVSQTPSNKVTEKGKYVELRCDPISGHTALYWYRQSLGQGPEFLIYFQGTGAADDSGLPNDRFFAVRPEGSVSTLKIQRTERGDSAVYLCASSLEQGSGAFFGQGTRLTVV.

This CDR3 reads CASGQGNTEAFF. The CDR3 DNA is TGTGCCAGCGGACAGGGAAACACTGAAGCTTTCTTT. The V and J genes are TRBV7-3 and TRBJ1-1; 8 nucleotides agree with TRBD1. The CDR3 runs to 12 residues. The V segment lost 8 bases and the J segment 2 bases; nucleotides outside the gene matches: 1. Germline V gives CDR1 SGHTA, CDR2 FQGTGA.

The V gene is TRBV7-3, the J gene TRBJ1-1; D not certain. This CDR3 comprises 14 residues. With 6 bases removed from V and 3 bases from J, the gap between germline ends came to 14 bases. Germline CDR1 reads SGHTA; CDR2 reads FQGTGA. CDR3 protein: CASRLLGGDTEAFF. In nucleotides, the CDR3 is TGTGCCAGCAGATTACTAGGCGGGGACACTGAAGCTTTCTTT.

This clone showed up just once. The rearrangement links TRBV30 to TRBJ1-2; possible D gene TRBD1, 6 bases. Germline CDR1 is GTSNPN and CDR2 is SVGIG (reference sequence). V lost 5 bases, J lost 5 bases, and 15 bases lay in between. The CDR3 contains 13 residues. The CDR3 region is CAWAPQGLYGYTF. In DNA form, the CDR3 reads TGTGCCTGGGCACCACAGGGCCTGTATGGCTACACCTTC. The full variable domain, in which reference TRBV30 and TRBJ1-2 provide the parts outside the CDR3, is SQTIHQWPATLVQPVGSPLSLECTVEGTSNPNLYWYRQAAGRGLQLLFYSVGIGQISSEVPQNLSASRPQDRQFILSSKKLLLSDSGFYLCAWAPQGLYGYTFGSGTRLTVV.

V usage is TRBV13 and J usage is TRBJ1-1, with a possible D match to TRBD1 (5 bases). Trimming cost V 0 bases and J 4 bases, with 9 bases left between them. From germline, CDR1 is PRHDT and CDR2 FYEKMQ (reference sequence). This CDR3 region has 14 residues. The CDR3 DNA reads as TGTGCCAGCAGCTTAGGGGCAGGGATCACTGAAGCTTTCTTT. Its protein is CASSLGAGITEAFF. The full variable domain, in which reference TRBV13 and TRBJ1-1 provide the parts outside the CDR3, is AAGVIQSPRHLIKEKRETATLKCYPIPRHDTVYWYQQGPGQDPQFLISFYEKMQSDKGSIPDRFSAQQFSDYHSELNMSSLELGDSALYFCASSLGAGITEAFFGQGTRLTVV.